This TCR beta chain came from a study of control samples from healthy donors and cancer patients. The table lists this clone with a few counts. Sequenced by immunoSEQ multiplex PCR; TCRdb stores in-frame clones only, minus some. The table includes roughly 24,000 clones, approximately 80% detected once. J gave up 8 bases and V 4 bases, and 11 bases lay outside the gene matches. This CDR3 spans 16 amino acids. Germline values: CDR1 MDHEN, CDR2 SYDVKM. This chain uses TRBV28 with TRBJ1-2; the match to TRBD1 covers 12 bases. The sequence was collected from a man aged 60 to 69 with head and neck cancer. Material for sequencing was PBMCs. This CDR3 reads CASSSLWKGTGGGYTF. The CDR3 DNA sequence: TGTGCCAGCAGTTCCCTGTGGAAGGGGACAGGGGGCGGCTACACCTTC.